The source of this TCR beta chain is a study of T cells in Graves' hyperthyroidism and ophthalmopathy. About this clonotype itself: Antigen specificity is unknown.

Study observations and caveats: Ophthalmopathy was separated from stable hyperthyroidism by a 13 V-J model.

The germline V gene encodes CDR1 SGHTA and CDR2 FQGNSA. J gave up 5 bases and V 5 bases, and 8 bases lay outside the gene matches. The CDR3 loop spans 14 amino acids. TCR beta CDR3 regions were amplified from RNA transcripts. The HTBI set primed first-round TCR CDR3 RT-PCR. From the multiplex PCR reads, TCRdb called clonotypes with MiXCR, one entry per CDR3 protein. The sample consists of a few hundred thousand distinct CDR3 sequences, 20% to 25% of them appearing once. The clonotype comes from a woman aged 70-85 years with Graves' ophthalmopathy. V gene TRBV7-2 combines with J gene TRBJ2-7; 8 bases line up with TRBD1. Specimen: blood. Here the CDR3 reads CASSQNTGGNEQYF. CDR3 coding DNA: TGTGCCAGCAGCCAAAACACAGGGGGGAACGAGCAGTACTTC.